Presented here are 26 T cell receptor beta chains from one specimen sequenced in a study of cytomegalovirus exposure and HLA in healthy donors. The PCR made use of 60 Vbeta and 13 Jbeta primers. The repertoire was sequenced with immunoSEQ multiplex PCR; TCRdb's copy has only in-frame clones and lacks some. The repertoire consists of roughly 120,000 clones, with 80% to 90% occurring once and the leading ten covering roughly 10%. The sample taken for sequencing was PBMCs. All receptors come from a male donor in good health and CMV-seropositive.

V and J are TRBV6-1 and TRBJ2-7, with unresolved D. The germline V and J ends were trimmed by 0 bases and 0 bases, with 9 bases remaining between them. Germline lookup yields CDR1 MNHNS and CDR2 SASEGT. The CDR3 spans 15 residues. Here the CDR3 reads CASSEAGSSSYEQYF. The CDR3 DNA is TGTGCCAGCAGTGAAGCGGGCAGCAGCTCCTACGAGCAGTACTTC.

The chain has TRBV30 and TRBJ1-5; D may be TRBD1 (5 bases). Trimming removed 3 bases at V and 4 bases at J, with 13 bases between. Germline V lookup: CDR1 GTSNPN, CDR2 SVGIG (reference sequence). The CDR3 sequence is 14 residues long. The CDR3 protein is CAWRTAGLNQPQHF. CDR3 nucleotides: TGTGCCTGGAGGACGGCGGGACTTAATCAGCCCCAGCATTTT.

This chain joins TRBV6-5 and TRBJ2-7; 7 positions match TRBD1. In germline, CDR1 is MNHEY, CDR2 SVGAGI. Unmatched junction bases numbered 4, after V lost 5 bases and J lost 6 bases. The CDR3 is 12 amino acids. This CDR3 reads CASSDRVSEQYF. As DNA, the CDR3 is TGTGCCAGCAGTGACAGGGTCTCCGAGCAGTACTTC.

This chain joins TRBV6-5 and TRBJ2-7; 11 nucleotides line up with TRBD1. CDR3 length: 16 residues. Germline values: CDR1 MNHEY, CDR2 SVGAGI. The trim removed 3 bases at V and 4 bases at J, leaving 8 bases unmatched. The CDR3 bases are TGTGCCAGCAGTTATACCGGGACAGGGGGGTTTTACGAGCAGTACTTC. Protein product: CASSYTGTGGFYEQYF.

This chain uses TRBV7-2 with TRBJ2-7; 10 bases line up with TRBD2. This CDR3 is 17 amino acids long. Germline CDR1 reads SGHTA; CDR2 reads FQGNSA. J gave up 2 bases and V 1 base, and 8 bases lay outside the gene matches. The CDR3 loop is CASSLGWASGGAYEQYF. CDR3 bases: TGTGCCAGCAGCTTAGGTTGGGCTAGCGGGGGCGCCTACGAGCAGTACTTC.

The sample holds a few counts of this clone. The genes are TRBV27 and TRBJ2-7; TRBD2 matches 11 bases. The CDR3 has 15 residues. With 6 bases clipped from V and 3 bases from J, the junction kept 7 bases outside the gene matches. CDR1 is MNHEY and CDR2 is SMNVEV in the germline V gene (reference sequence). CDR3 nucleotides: TGTGCCAGCAGGGGAACTAGCGGGAGCGTCTACGAGCAGTACTTC. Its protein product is CASRGTSGSVYEQYF.

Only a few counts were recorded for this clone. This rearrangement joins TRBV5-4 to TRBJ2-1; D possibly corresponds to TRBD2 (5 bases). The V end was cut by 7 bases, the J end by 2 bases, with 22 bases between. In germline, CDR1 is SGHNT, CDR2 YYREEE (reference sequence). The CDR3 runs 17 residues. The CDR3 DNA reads TGTGCCAGCCCTGGTGCCGTGGGCGAGACTACCTACAATGAGCAGTTCTTC. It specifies CASPGAVGETTYNEQFF.

The CDR3, as DNA: TGTGCCAGCAGCTTTGCGGGAGAGAGCAATGAGCAGTTCTTC. Translation: CASSFAGESNEQFF. The chain is built from TRBV7-3 and TRBJ2-1, with 7 bases lining up with TRBD2. V trimming: 3 bases; J trimming: 6 bases; junction bases outside the gene matches: 5. The CDR3 totals 14 residues. Germline CDR1 SGHTA, CDR2 FQGTGA. The entire variable domain, with the rest obtained from reference TRBV7-3 and TRBJ2-1, is as follows: GAGVSQTPSNKVTEKGKYVELRCDPISGHTALYWYRQSLGQGPEFLIYFQGTGAADDSGLPNDRFFAVRPEGSVSTLKIQRTERGDSAVYLCASSFAGESNEQFFGPGTRLTVL.

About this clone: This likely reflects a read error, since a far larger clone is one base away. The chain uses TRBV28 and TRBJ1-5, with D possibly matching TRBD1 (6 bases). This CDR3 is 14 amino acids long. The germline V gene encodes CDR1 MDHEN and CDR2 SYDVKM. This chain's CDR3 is CASSLVVGTKPQPF. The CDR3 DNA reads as TGTGCCAGCAGTTTAGTAGTTGGGACAAAGCCCCAGCCTTTT.

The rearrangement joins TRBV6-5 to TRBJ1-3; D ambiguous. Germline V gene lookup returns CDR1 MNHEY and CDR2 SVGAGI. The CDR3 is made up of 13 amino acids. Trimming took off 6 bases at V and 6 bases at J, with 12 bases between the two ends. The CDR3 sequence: CASRMTQKNTIYF. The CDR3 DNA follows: TGTGCCAGCAGGATGACTCAGAAAAACACCATATATTTT.

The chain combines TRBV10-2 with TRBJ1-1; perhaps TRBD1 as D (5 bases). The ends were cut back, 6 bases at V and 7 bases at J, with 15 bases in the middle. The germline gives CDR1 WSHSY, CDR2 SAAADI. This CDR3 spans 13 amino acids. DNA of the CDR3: TGCGCCAGCAGAGAGAGACAGTGGAGTGAAGCTTTCTTT. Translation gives CASRERQWSEAFF.

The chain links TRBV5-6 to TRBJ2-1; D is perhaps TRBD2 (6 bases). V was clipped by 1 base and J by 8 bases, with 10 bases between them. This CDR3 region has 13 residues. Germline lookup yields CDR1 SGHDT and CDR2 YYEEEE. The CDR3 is CASSLLLAHEQFF. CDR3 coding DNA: TGTGCCAGCAGCTTGTTACTAGCCCATGAGCAGTTCTTC. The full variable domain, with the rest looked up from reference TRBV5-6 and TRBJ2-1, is DAGVTQSPTHLIKTRGQQVTLRCSPKSGHDTVSWYQQALGQGPQFIFQYYEEEERQRGNFPDRFSGHQFPNYSSELNVNALLLGDSALYLCASSLLLAHEQFFGPGTRLTVL.

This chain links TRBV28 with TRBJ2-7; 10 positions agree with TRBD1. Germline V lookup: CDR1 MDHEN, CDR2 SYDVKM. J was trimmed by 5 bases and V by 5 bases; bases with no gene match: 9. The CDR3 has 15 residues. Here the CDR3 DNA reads TGTGCCAGCAGTCCCTCCGGGACAGGGGTCCACGAGCAGTACTTC. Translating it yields CASSPSGTGVHEQYF. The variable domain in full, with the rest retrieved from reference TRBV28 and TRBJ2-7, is DVKVTQSSRYLVKRTGEKVFLECVQDMDHENMFWYRQDPGLGLRLIYFSYDVKMKEKGDIPEGYSVSREKKERFSLILESASTNQTSMYLCASSPSGTGVHEQYFGPGTRLTVT.

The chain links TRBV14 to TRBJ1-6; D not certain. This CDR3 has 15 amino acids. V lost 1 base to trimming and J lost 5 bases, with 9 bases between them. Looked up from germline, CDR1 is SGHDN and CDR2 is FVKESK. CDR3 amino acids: CASSQVVGDNSPLHF. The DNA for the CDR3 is TGTGCCAGCAGCCAAGTTGTCGGAGATAATTCACCCCTCCACTTT.

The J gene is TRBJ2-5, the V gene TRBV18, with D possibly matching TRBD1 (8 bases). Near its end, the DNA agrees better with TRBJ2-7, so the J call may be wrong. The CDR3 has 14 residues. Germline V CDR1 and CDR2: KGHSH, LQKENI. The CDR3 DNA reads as TGTGCCAGCTCCGGACAGGGAGGGTACGGCGAGCAGTACTTC. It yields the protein CASSGQGGYGEQYF.

The CDR3 is CASSLSIAGQGAGELFF. For the CDR3, the DNA is TGCGCCAGCAGCTTGAGTATCGCGGGACAGGGGGCCGGGGAGCTGTTTTTT. V usage is TRBV5-1 and J usage is TRBJ2-2; 11 bases agree with TRBD1. Germline CDR1 and CDR2: SGHRS and YFSETQ. V lost 1 base, J lost 6 bases, and 8 bases stayed unmatched. The length of the CDR3 is 17 residues.

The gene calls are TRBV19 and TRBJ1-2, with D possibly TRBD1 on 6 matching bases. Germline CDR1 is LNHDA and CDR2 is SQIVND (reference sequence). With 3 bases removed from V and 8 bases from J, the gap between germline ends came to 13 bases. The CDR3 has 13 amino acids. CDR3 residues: CASSIQGPLGYTF. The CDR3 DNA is TGTGCCAGTAGTATTCAGGGGCCCCTAGGCTACACCTTC.

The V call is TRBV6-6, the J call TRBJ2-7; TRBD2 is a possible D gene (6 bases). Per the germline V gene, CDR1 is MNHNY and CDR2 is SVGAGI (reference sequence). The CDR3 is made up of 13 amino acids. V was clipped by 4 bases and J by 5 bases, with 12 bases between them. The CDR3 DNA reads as TGTGCCAGCAGTTCCCGGGAGAGGCACGAGCAGTACTTC. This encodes CASSSRERHEQYF.

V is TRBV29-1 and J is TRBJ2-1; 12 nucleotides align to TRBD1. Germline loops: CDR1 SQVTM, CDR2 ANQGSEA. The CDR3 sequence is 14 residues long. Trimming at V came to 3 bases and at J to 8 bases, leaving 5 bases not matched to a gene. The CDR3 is CSVDGTGGGYEQFF. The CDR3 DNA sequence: TGCAGCGTTGACGGGACAGGGGGCGGGTATGAGCAGTTCTTC.

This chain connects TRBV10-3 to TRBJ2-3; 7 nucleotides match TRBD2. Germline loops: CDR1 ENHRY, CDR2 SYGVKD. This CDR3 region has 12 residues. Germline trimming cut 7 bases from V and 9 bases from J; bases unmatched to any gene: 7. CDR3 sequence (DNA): TGTGCCATCACTACCGTCGGGAGGACGCAGTATTTT. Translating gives CAITTVGRTQYF.

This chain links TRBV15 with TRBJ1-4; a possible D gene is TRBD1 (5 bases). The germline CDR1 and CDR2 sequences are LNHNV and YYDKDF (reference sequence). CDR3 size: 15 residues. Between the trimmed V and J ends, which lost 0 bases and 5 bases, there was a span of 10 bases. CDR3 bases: TGTGCCACCAGCAGAGATCCACGGACAAATGAAAAACTGTTTTTT. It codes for CATSRDPRTNEKLFF. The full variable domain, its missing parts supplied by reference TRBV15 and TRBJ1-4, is DAMVIQNPRYQVTQFGKPVTLSCSQTLNHNVMYWYQQKSSQAPKLLFHYYDKDFNNEADTPDNFQSRRPNTSFCFLDIRSPGLGDTAMYLCATSRDPRTNEKLFFGSGTQLSVL.

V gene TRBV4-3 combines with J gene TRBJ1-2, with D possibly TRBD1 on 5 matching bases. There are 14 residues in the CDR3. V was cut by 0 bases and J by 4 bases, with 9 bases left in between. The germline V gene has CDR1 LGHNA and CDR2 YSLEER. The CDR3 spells CASSQDHDSYGYTF. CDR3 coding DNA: TGCGCCAGCAGCCAAGATCACGACAGCTATGGCTACACCTTC.

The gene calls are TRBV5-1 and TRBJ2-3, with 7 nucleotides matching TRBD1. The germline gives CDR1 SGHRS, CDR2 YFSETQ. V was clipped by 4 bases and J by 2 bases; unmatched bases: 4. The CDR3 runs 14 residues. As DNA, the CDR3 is TGCGCCAGCAGCCCGGGACAGCCCACAGATACGCAGTATTTT. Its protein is CASSPGQPTDTQYF.

The CDR3 nucleotides read TGTGCCAGCACCCTTACTAGCGGGAGAGCAGATACGCAGTATTTT. It translates to CASTLTSGRADTQYF. The chain employs TRBV2 and TRBJ2-3; the match to TRBD2 covers 11 bases. CDR1 SNHLY and CDR2 FYNNEI come from the germline V gene. The CDR3 is 15 residues long. V lost 7 bases to trimming and J lost 4 bases; unmatched junction nucleotides: 7. Full variable domain (remainder filled in from reference TRBV2 and TRBJ2-3): EPEVTQTPSHQVTQMGQEVILRCVPISNHLYFYWYRQILGQKVEFLVSFYNNEISEKSEIFDDQFSVERPDGSNFTLKIRSTKLEDSAMYFCASTLTSGRADTQYFGPGTRLTVL.

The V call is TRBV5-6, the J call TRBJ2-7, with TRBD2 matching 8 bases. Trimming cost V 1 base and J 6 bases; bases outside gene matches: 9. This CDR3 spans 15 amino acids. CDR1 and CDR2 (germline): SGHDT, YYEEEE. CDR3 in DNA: TGTGCCAGCAGCTTGAGAGTAGCGGGAAGGGGCGAGCAGTACTTC. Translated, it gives CASSLRVAGRGEQYF.

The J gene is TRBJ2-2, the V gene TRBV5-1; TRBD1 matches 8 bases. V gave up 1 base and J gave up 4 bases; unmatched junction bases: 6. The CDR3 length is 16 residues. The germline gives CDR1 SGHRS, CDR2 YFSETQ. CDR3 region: CASSLLQGAGTGELFF. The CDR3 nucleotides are TGCGCCAGCAGCTTGCTGCAGGGGGCAGGCACCGGGGAGCTGTTTTTT. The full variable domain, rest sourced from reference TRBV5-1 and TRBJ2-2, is KAGVTQTPRYLIKTRGQQVTLSCSPISGHRSVSWYQQTPGQGLQFLFEYFSETQRNKGNFPGRFSGRQFSNSRSEMNVSTLELGDSALYLCASSLLQGAGTGELFFGEGSRLTVL.